These T cell receptor beta chains were read from a single sample in a study of T cells after yellow fever vaccination. TCRdb itself ran the 5' RACE reads through MiXCR, one entry per CDR3 protein. This sample has 350,000 to 550,000 distinct CDR3 sequences; approximately 19% occur once, and the top ten carry roughly a sixth. The sequencing used PBMCs, collected before the yellow fever booster vaccination. These receptors were collected from a man aged 18 to 29 who received the YFV17D yellow fever vaccine. The CDR3 runs from the conserved cysteine through the conserved F or W. Fields, in order: V gene, J gene, D gene, clone size, CDR3 protein, CDR3 DNA. The D gene is left open where the match is weak. A row's size may be missing; if present it is once, few, many or a size class.

TRBV4-3,TRBJ2-2,-,few,CASSHGGPDTGELFF,TGCGCCAGCAGCCACGGGGGGCCGGACACCGGGGAGCTGTTTTTT
TRBV4-2,TRBJ2-5,-,many,CASSYGVEQETQYF,TGTGCCAGCAGCTACGGAGTGGAGCAAGAGACCCAGTACTTC
TRBV6-1,TRBJ1-1,-,few,CASTQWGRANTEAFF,TGTGCCAGCACCCAATGGGGCAGGGCGAACACTGAAGCTTTCTTT
TRBV6-5,TRBJ2-5,TRBD2,few,CASARGGRQETQYF,TGTGCCAGCGCTCGGGGGGGCCGTCAAGAGACCCAGTACTTC
TRBV20-1,TRBJ2-3,TRBD2,-,CSAPLRSSGGARDTQYF,TGCAGTGCTCCACTTCGATCTAGCGGGGGGGCGAGAGATACGCAGTATTTT
TRBV19,TRBJ2-5,-,few,CASSSLPRETQYF,TGTGCCAGTAGTAGCCTACCTCGGGAGACCCAGTACTTC
TRBV5-1,TRBJ2-1,-,few,CASSPGQGLDEQFF,TGCGCCAGCAGCCCGGGCCAGGGGCTTGATGAGCAGTTCTTC
TRBV6-5,TRBJ1-2,TRBD1,few,CASTYGGQGPYGYTF,TGTGCCAGCACCTACGGGGGACAGGGGCCCTATGGCTACACCTTC
TRBV4-3,TRBJ1-4,-,-,CASSQDWAGTSRGIEKLFF,TGCGCCAGCAGCCAAGATTGGGCGGGAACCAGTAGGGGAATTGAAAAACTGTTTTTT
TRBV6-6,TRBJ1-1,-,-,CASSYAQGLAEAFF,TGTGCCAGCAGTTACGCACAGGGATTAGCTGAAGCTTTCTTT
TRBV20-1,TRBJ2-3,-,-,CSARDGRFSTDTQYF,TGCAGTGCTAGAGATGGGCGGTTTAGCACAGATACGCAGTATTTT
TRBV11-2,TRBJ2-5,-,-,CASSLGRAQTQYF,TGTGCCAGCAGCTTAGGCAGGGCCCAGACCCAGTACTTC
TRBV5-1,TRBJ2-3,TRBD2,-,CASFSTSGGADVNTQYF,TGCGCCAGCTTTTCAACTAGCGGGGGGGCCGATGTGAATACGCAGTATTTT
TRBV10-3,TRBJ1-1,-,few,CAIKEAGSAEAFF,TGTGCCATCAAGGAGGCAGGGTCCGCTGAAGCTTTCTTT
TRBV7-2,TRBJ1-4,TRBD1,many,CASSVGQGDEKLFF,TGTGCCAGCAGCGTGGGACAGGGGGATGAAAAACTGTTTTTT
TRBV6-2/TRBV6-3,TRBJ2-3,-,few,CASSFTAVTDTQYF,TGTGCCAGCAGTTTCACGGCCGTGACAGATACGCAGTATTTT
TRBV6-2/TRBV6-3,TRBJ2-3,TRBD2,-,CASSYQRLAGPSETQYF,TGTGCCAGCAGTTACCAGAGGCTAGCGGGGCCAAGCGAGACGCAGTATTTT
TRBV20-1,TRBJ1-1,-,-,CSARVTGREVAFF,TGCAGTGCTAGAGTAACAGGGCGTGAGGTGGCTTTCTTT
TRBV12-3/TRBV12-4,TRBJ1-5,-,-,CASSLRSHQPQHF,TGTGCCAGCAGTTTGCGCAGTCACCAGCCCCAGCATTTT
TRBV5-1,TRBJ2-7,TRBD1,-,CASSHPGQGTYEQYF,TGCGCCAGCAGCCATCCGGGACAGGGAACCTACGAGCAGTACTTC
TRBV18,TRBJ2-1,TRBD1,few,CASSPDDRGNEQFF,TGTGCCAGCTCACCTGACGACAGGGGTAATGAGCAGTTCTTC
TRBV5-1,TRBJ1-2,-,-,CASSLLESMSGYTF,TGCGCCAGCAGCTTGTTGGAGTCTATGAGTGGCTACACCTTC
TRBV4-3,TRBJ2-3,TRBD2,-,CASSQDPSGITDTQYF,TGCGCCAGCAGCCAAGATCCCAGCGGGATCACAGATACGCAGTATTTT
TRBV5-1,TRBJ2-2,TRBD1,few,CASSFNPLGQGGTGELFF,TGCGCCAGCAGCTTTAACCCTCTTGGACAGGGGGGAACCGGGGAGCTGTTTTTT
TRBV5-1,TRBJ2-3,TRBD1,few,CASSPTQTGGKDTQYF,TGCGCCAGCAGTCCAACCCAGACAGGGGGCAAAGATACGCAGTATTTT
TRBV5-1,TRBJ1-4,-,-,CASSLQGGEKLFF,TGCGCCAGCAGCTTGCAGGGAGGTGAAAAACTGTTTTTT
TRBV2,TRBJ2-2,-,many,CASSPPTGELFF,TGTGCCAGCAGCCCCCCCACCGGGGAGCTGTTTTTT
TRBV6-2/TRBV6-3,TRBJ1-2,-,-,CASTLRGQAYGYTF,TGTGCCAGCACCCTTCGAGGGCAAGCTTATGGCTACACCTTC
TRBV4-2,TRBJ2-7,-,-,CASSQEVQARSYEQYF,TGTGCCAGCAGCCAAGAGGTCCAGGCCCGCTCCTACGAGCAGTACTTC
TRBV4-1,TRBJ2-2,TRBD1,-,CASSHVDRGNTGELFF,TGCGCCAGCAGCCACGTTGACAGGGGAAACACCGGGGAGCTGTTTTTT
TRBV27,TRBJ2-3,-,few,CASSYGGADTQYF,TGTGCCAGCAGTTACGGGGGCGCAGATACGCAGTATTTT
TRBV4-1,TRBJ2-5,TRBD2,-,CASSPARASGAEETQYF,TGCGCCAGCAGCCCGGCCCGGGCTAGCGGGGCTGAAGAGACCCAGTACTTC
TRBV5-6,TRBJ2-2,-,-,CASSLYNSAGELFF,TGTGCCAGCAGCTTGTATAACAGCGCCGGGGAGCTGTTTTTT
TRBV6-5,TRBJ2-1,TRBD1,few,CASGQGSRNEQFF,TGTGCCAGCGGACAGGGAAGTCGTAATGAGCAGTTCTTC
TRBV5-6,TRBJ2-5,-,few,CASSWVLGSETQYF,TGTGCCAGCAGCTGGGTACTAGGATCCGAGACCCAGTACTTC
TRBV7-2,TRBJ2-1,TRBD2,-,CASSGTIVYNEQFF,TGTGCCAGCAGCGGGACTATCGTGTACAATGAGCAGTTCTTC
TRBV9,TRBJ1-1,-,-,CASSVEAGWNTEAFF,TGTGCCAGCAGCGTAGAGGCGGGATGGAACACTGAAGCTTTCTTT
TRBV20-1,TRBJ2-1,TRBD2,many,CSARGLAGVEEQFF,TGCAGTGCTAGAGGACTAGCGGGGGTCGAGGAGCAGTTCTTC
TRBV4-2,TRBJ2-3,TRBD2,many,CASSQSGGTDTQYF,TGTGCCAGCAGCCAAAGCGGGGGCACAGATACGCAGTATTTT
TRBV20-1,TRBJ1-4,-,few,CSARQFYKLNEKLFF,TGCAGTGCTCGACAGTTCTATAAGCTTAATGAAAAACTGTTTTTT
TRBV7-9,TRBJ2-3,-,-,CASSLARRRTDTQYF,TGTGCCAGCAGCTTGGCCCGACGCCGCACAGATACGCAGTATTTT
TRBV4-2,TRBJ1-1,-,-,CASRNRDLNTEAFF,TGTGCCAGCAGAAACAGGGACCTGAACACTGAAGCTTTCTTT
TRBV6-4,TRBJ2-1,TRBD2,few,CASILSGGYNEQFF,TGTGCCAGCATACTTAGCGGGGGGTACAATGAGCAGTTCTTC
TRBV9,TRBJ2-1,-,-,CASSVVSGPNEQFF,TGTGCCAGCAGCGTAGTGTCAGGGCCGAATGAGCAGTTCTTC
TRBV9,TRBJ1-2,TRBD1,-,CASSVGADRDGYTF,TGTGCCAGCAGCGTAGGGGCGGACAGGGATGGCTACACCTTC
TRBV20-1,TRBJ2-5,TRBD2,many,CSARATSGKETQYF,TGCAGTGCTAGAGCGACTAGCGGCAAAGAGACCCAGTACTTC
TRBV12-3/TRBV12-4,TRBJ1-5,-,-,CASSLGGHRNQPQHF,TGTGCCAGCAGTTTAGGGGGCCACCGCAATCAGCCCCAGCATTTT
TRBV24-1,TRBJ2-1,-,-,CATRGPSSYNEQFF,TGTGCCACCAGGGGACCGAGCTCCTACAATGAGCAGTTCTTC
TRBV5-1,TRBJ2-1,TRBD2,many,CASSLATSGGYNEQFF,TGCGCCAGCAGCTTGGCCACTAGCGGGGGATACAATGAGCAGTTCTTC
TRBV20-1,TRBJ2-3,TRBD1,few,CSARVQGAVDTQYF,TGCAGTGCTAGAGTACAGGGGGCTGTGGATACGCAGTATTTT
TRBV30,TRBJ2-3,-,-,CAATRSATDTQYF,TGTGCCGCGACTAGAAGCGCCACAGATACGCAGTATTTT
TRBV11-2,TRBJ2-3,TRBD2,many,CASSPSGGADTQYF,TGTGCCAGCAGCCCAAGCGGGGGTGCAGATACGCAGTATTTT
TRBV10-3,TRBJ1-6,TRBD1,-,CATTGRGINNSPLHF,TGTGCCACCACGGGCAGGGGGATCAATAATTCACCCCTCCACTTT
TRBV18,TRBJ2-3,-,many,CASSPGGVSTDTQYF,TGTGCCAGCTCACCTGGCGGGGTTAGCACAGATACGCAGTATTTT
TRBV29-1,TRBJ1-5,-,-,CSVGVDSNQPQHF,TGCAGCGTTGGCGTAGATAGCAATCAGCCCCAGCATTTT
TRBV6-2/TRBV6-3,TRBJ2-5,TRBD2,-,CASSYREGQYQETQYF,TGTGCCAGCAGTTACCGGGAGGGGCAGTACCAAGAGACCCAGTACTTC
TRBV9,TRBJ2-3,-,-,CASNSVETDTQYF,TGTGCCAGCAATTCAGTGGAGACAGATACGCAGTATTTT
TRBV24-1,TRBJ2-5,-,large,CATSDAGEGRETQYF,TGTGCCACCAGTGATGCAGGGGAGGGTCGGGAGACCCAGTACTTC